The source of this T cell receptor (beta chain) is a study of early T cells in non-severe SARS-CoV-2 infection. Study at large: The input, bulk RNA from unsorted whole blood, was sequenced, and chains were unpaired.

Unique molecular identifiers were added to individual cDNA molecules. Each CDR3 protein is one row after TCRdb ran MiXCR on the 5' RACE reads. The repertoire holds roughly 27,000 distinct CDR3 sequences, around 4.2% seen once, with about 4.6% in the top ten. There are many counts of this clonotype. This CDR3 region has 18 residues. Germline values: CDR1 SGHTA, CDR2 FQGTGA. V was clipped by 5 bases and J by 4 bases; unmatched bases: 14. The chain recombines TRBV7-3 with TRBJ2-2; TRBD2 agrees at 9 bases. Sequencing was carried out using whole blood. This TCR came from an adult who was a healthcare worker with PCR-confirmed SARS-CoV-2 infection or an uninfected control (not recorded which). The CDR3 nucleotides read TGTGCCAGCAGCACGGGAGGGGCTAGCGGGATGGCCACCGGGGAGCTGTTTTTT. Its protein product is CASSTGGASGMATGELFF.